This passage covers 17 T cell receptor beta chains from one sample sequenced in a study of shared clonotypes between healthy human individuals. The method was immunoSEQ multiplex PCR; TCRdb's version includes in-frame clones alone and lacks a portion of them. Of 2 million or so clones in the sample, 90% to 95% are singletons; the top ten hold roughly 0.13%. Specimen: naive CD4+ T cells sorted from blood. Described subset: CD45RA+ positively selected. The source of these receptors is a man aged 18 to 35 in good health.

This clone was observed once. The sample carries other DNA sequences with the same CDR3. The chain uses TRBV27 and TRBJ1-1; TRBD1 might be the D (6 bases). V lost 6 bases, J lost 4 bases, and 12 bases lay in between. Germline CDR1 and CDR2: MNHEY and SMNVEV (reference sequence). This CDR3 comprises 13 residues. The CDR3 here is CASSYREGTEAFF. Written as DNA, the CDR3 is TGTGCCAGCAGCTACAGGGAAGGCACTGAAGCTTTCTTT.

This clone was detected once. The same CDR3 also results from other DNA sequences found in this sample. The chain links TRBV5-6 to TRBJ2-7; TRBD2 is a possible D gene (5 bases). The CDR3 length is 12 residues. Germline CDR1 reads SGHDT; CDR2 reads YYEEEE. With 4 bases removed from V and 3 bases from J, the gap between germline ends came to 8 bases. The CDR3 sequence: CASSPGSYEQYF. The CDR3 region has the DNA TGTGCCAGCAGCCCGGGGAGCTACGAGCAGTACTTC.

As for this clone: At the DNA level, this CDR3 is encoded by other sequences in the same sample as well. This chain connects TRBV9 to TRBJ2-7; 11 positions agree with TRBD2. The CDR3 consists of 14 residues. The V and J ends lost 2 bases and 4 bases, in that order; junction bases with no gene match: 2. CDR1 is SGDLS, CDR2 YYNGEE, per germline. The CDR3 DNA sequence: TGTGCCAGCAGCGTGGGACTAGCGGATTACGAGCAGTACTTC. Its translation: CASSVGLADYEQYF.

The DNA for the CDR3 is TGTGCCAGCAGCCTCACCGGACAGGGATTATCTTTCTTT. This translates into CASSLTGQGLSFF. J is TRBJ1-1 and V is TRBV5-4, with TRBD1 matching over 8 bases. The CDR3 has 13 amino acids. Trimming cost V 4 bases and J 12 bases; bases outside gene matches: 11. Germline V gene data show CDR1 as SGHNT and CDR2 as YYREEE (reference sequence).

The chain recombines TRBV6-6 with TRBJ1-1, with 8 bases lining up with TRBD1. From germline, CDR1 is MNHNY and CDR2 SVGAGI (reference sequence). V shed 5 bases and J 3 bases; nucleotides not matched to a gene: 2. The CDR3 spans 13 residues. The CDR3 spells CASSKQGDTEAFF. CDR3 nucleotides: TGTGCCAGCAGTAAACAGGGGGACACTGAAGCTTTCTTT.

In the case of this clone: Other nucleotide sequences from this sample produce the same CDR3. V is TRBV6-1 and J is TRBJ2-1; 10 bases align to TRBD2. The CDR3 loop spans 13 amino acids. Germline V gene sequence: CDR1 MNHNS, CDR2 SASEGT. After removal of 6 bases from V and 6 bases from J, the junction contained 2 bases not matched to a gene. DNA for the CDR3: TGTGCCAGCAGGTTAGCGGGGGGCAATGAGCAGTTCTTC. Translated, it gives CASRLAGGNEQFF.

This clone was found once. The chain uses TRBV2 and TRBJ2-5; D possibly corresponds to TRBD1 (6 bases). Germline V gene sequence: CDR1 SNHLY, CDR2 FYNNEI. Trimming left V 7 bases short and J 0 bases short, with 12 bases between. CDR3 length: 14 amino acids. The chain's CDR3 is CASKRTDHQETQYF. DNA for the CDR3: TGTGCCAGCAAACGGACAGACCACCAAGAGACCCAGTACTTC.

A remark on this clone: The same CDR3 can be traced to other DNA sequences in this sample. The chain is built from TRBV7-9 and TRBJ2-7; 7 nucleotides align to TRBD1. V lost 5 bases and J lost 0; bases outside the gene matches: 7. The V gene's germline CDR1 is SEHNR and CDR2 FQNEAQ (reference sequence). The CDR3 has 15 residues. The CDR3 spells CASSPRTGTSYEQYF. The CDR3 DNA sequence: TGTGCCAGCAGCCCTCGGACAGGCACCTCCTACGAGCAGTACTTC.

This chain links TRBV18 with TRBJ1-2, with 7 bases that match TRBD1. Germline V gene data show CDR1 as KGHSH and CDR2 as LQKENI. The length of the CDR3 is 16 residues. The junction had 13 bases not matched to a gene; V was cut back by 3 bases and J by 6 bases. Written as DNA, the CDR3 is TGTGCCAGCTCACCCCTAGTCTCCGGGACAGACGATGGCTACACCTTC. Its translation is CASSPLVSGTDDGYTF.

There are a few counts of this clone. This chain links TRBV25-1 with TRBJ1-2; 8 positions match TRBD1. There are 13 residues in the CDR3. Germline V gene sequence: CDR1 MGHDK, CDR2 SYGVNS. V shed 4 bases, J shed 5 bases, and the junction held 3 bases outside the gene matches. The CDR3 loop is CASSGGTGYGYTF. Here the CDR3 DNA reads TGTGCCAGCAGTGGCGGGACAGGATATGGCTACACCTTC.

The CDR3 bases are TGTGCCAGCACGAAGCGAGATCAGCCCCAGCATTTT. This translates into CASTKRDQPQHF. The chain employs TRBV5-6 and TRBJ1-5; D unresolved. This CDR3 is built from 12 residues. Trimming removed 6 bases from V and 5 bases from J, with 9 bases in between. Germline assignment: CDR1 SGHDT and CDR2 YYEEEE.

The chain carries TRBV9 and TRBJ2-7; 11 bases match TRBD1. The germline gives CDR1 SGDLS, CDR2 YYNGEE. This CDR3 is 15 amino acids long. Germline trimming cut 3 bases from V and 2 bases from J; bases unmatched to any gene: 4. CDR3 region: CASSAGTGGAYEQYF. CDR3 in DNA: TGTGCCAGCAGCGCCGGGACAGGGGGAGCCTACGAGCAGTACTTC.

The genes are TRBV7-8 and TRBJ2-1, with D perhaps assigned TRBD1 or TRBD2 (5 bases each). The CDR3 is made up of 15 amino acids. The V end lost 5 bases, the J end lost 3 bases, and 14 bases lay between the germline ends. The germline CDR1 and CDR2 sequences are SGHVS and FQNEAQ. The CDR3 region has the DNA TGTGCCAGCAGCCAACGGGACGCCAGCTACAATGAGCAGTTCTTC. Encoded protein: CASSQRDASYNEQFF. The complete variable domain, with remaining parts taken from reference TRBV7-8 and TRBJ2-1, reads GAGVSQSPRYKVAKRGQDVALRCDPISGHVSLFWYQQALGQGPEFLTYFQNEAQLDKSGLPSDRFFAERPEGSVSTLKIQRTQQEDSAVYLCASSQRDASYNEQFFGPGTRLTVL.

The rearrangement links TRBV30 to TRBJ2-3; D is ambiguous. CDR1 and CDR2 (germline): GTSNPN, SVGIG (reference sequence). Trimming took 5 bases from V and 5 from J, leaving 8 bases between them. The CDR3 sequence is 11 residues long. The CDR3, as DNA: TGTGCCTGGCTTCCAGGAGATACGCAGTATTTT. Residues: CAWLPGDTQYF.

V is TRBV5-8 and J is TRBJ1-5; 10 bases map to TRBD1. CDR1 SGHTS and CDR2 YDEGEE come from the germline V gene. The CDR3 is made up of 15 amino acids. Trimming took 4 bases from V and 6 from J; bases not matched to a gene: 7. In nucleotides, the CDR3 is TGTGCCAGCAGCGAGGAAGGGACAGGGGCTCAGCCCCAGCATTTT. As protein: CASSEEGTGAQPQHF.

The V call is TRBV4-3, the J call TRBJ2-7, with 7 bases aligning to TRBD1. Germline assignment: CDR1 LGHNA and CDR2 YSLEER. Trimming took 2 bases from V and 7 from J; bases not matched to a gene: 8. This CDR3 contains 14 residues. CDR3 sequence: CASSQSTGVGEQYF. The CDR3 region has the DNA TGCGCCAGCAGCCAATCTACAGGGGTAGGGGAGCAGTACTTC.

About this clone: A clone one base away is much larger, so this may be a read error. Other DNA sequences in the same sample also yield this CDR3. The CDR3 spells CASSPGTSGTYEQYF. The CDR3 DNA is TGTGCCAGCAGCCCAGGGACTAGCGGAACCTACGAGCAGTACTTC. The V call is TRBV5-4, the J call TRBJ2-7, with TRBD2 identical over 11 bases. CDR1 is SGHNT and CDR2 is YYREEE in the germline V gene (reference sequence). There are 15 residues in the CDR3. V dropped 4 bases and J dropped 2; count of bases not matched to a gene: 5.